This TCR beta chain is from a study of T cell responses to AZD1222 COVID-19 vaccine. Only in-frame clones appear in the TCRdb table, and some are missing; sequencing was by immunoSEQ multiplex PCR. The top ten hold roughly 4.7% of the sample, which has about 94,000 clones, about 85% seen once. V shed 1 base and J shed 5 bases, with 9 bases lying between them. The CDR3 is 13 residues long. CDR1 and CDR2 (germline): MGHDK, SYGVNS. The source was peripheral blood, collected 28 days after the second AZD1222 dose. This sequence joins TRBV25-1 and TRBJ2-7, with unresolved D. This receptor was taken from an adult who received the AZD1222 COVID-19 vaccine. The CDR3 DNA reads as TGTGCCAGCAGTGAATTCCCCCGCAACGAGCAGTACTTC. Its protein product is CASSEFPRNEQYF.